The 23 T cell receptor beta chains below all came from one sample that was sequenced in a study of control samples from healthy donors and cancer patients. Clones were sequenced by immunoSEQ multiplex PCR, and TCRdb holds only the in-frame ones, with some missing. In the table there are over 80,000 clones, around 85% of which are singletons. Source material: blood. Receptors originate from a man younger than 45 in good health.

J is TRBJ1-1 and V is TRBV25-1, with D hard to call. Germline V CDR1 and CDR2: MGHDK, SYGVNS. The V gene lost 2 bases and the J gene lost 6 bases, with 10 bases spanning the gap. The CDR3 is made up of 13 amino acids. CDR3 nucleotides: TGTGCCAGCAGTGAAGCCAGGTTTTCTGAAGCTTTCTTT. Protein: CASSEARFSEAFF.

This clone was observed once. This chain links TRBV5-1 with TRBJ2-7, with D unclear. Looked up from germline, CDR1 is SGHRS and CDR2 is YFSETQ. V lost 3 bases and J 2 bases, leaving 9 bases between the germline ends. This CDR3 is built from 13 residues. The CDR3 reads CASSSETTYEQYF. CDR3 in DNA: TGCGCCAGCAGCTCTGAAACAACCTACGAGCAGTACTTC.

The chain carries TRBV29-1 and TRBJ2-7; D is possibly TRBD1 (6 bases). V lost 6 bases to trimming and J lost 4 bases, with 13 bases between them. The CDR3 contains 12 residues. CDR1 SQVTM and CDR2 ANQGSEA come from the germline V gene. The DNA for the CDR3 is TGCAGCGTGGGGGTGGGGGCGTACGAGCAGTACTTC. It codes for CSVGVGAYEQYF.

The rearrangement joins TRBV5-1 to TRBJ1-1; the match to TRBD1 covers 7 bases. This CDR3 has 13 amino acids. Germline trimming cut 7 bases from V and 6 bases from J; bases unmatched to any gene: 9. Germline V CDR1 and CDR2: SGHRS, YFSETQ. CDR3 in amino acids: CASASRGGSEAFF. The CDR3 DNA is TGCGCCAGCGCCTCCAGGGGGGGATCTGAAGCTTTCTTT.

This chain joins TRBV14 and TRBJ1-6; D not resolved. The V end was cut by 1 base, the J end by 11 bases, with 15 bases between. CDR1 is SGHDN and CDR2 is FVKESK in the germline V gene. The CDR3 extends over 15 amino acids. For the CDR3, the DNA is TGTGCCAGCAGCCAAGCAGTTCTACGTCAGGCACCCCTCCACTTT. This codes for CASSQAVLRQAPLHF.

The rearrangement links TRBV6-1 to TRBJ2-7; 12 bases are shared with TRBD2. The V gene's germline CDR1 is MNHNS and CDR2 SASEGT. J gave up 5 bases and V 0 bases, and 8 bases lay outside the gene matches. This CDR3 region has 17 residues. In DNA, the CDR3 is TGTGCCAGCAGTGAAGCTTGGCTAGCGGGGGGGAGGGACGAGCAGTACTTC. Protein sequence: CASSEAWLAGGRDEQYF.

The sample holds one count of this clone. The V call is TRBV7-8, the J call TRBJ2-2, with D tentatively TRBD1 (6 bases). Germline V CDR1 and CDR2: SGHVS, FQNEAQ. V gave up 0 bases and J gave up 2 bases, with 13 bases separating them. The CDR3 is made up of 17 amino acids. CDR3 sequence reads: CASSLAIRGTNTGELFF. CDR3 DNA sequence: TGTGCCAGCAGCTTAGCCATAAGGGGGACCAACACCGGGGAGCTGTTTTTT. Full variable domain (outside the CDR3, taken from reference TRBV7-8 and TRBJ2-2): GAGVSQSPRYKVAKRGQDVALRCDPISGHVSLFWYQQALGQGPEFLTYFQNEAQLDKSGLPSDRFFAERPEGSVSTLKIQRTQQEDSAVYLCASSLAIRGTNTGELFFGEGSRLTVL.

This chain joins TRBV7-8 and TRBJ1-5, with D perhaps matching TRBD1 (5 bases). The V end lost 5 bases, the J end lost 0 bases, and 8 bases lay between the germline ends. This CDR3 is 14 amino acids long. Germline V CDR1 and CDR2: SGHVS, FQNEAQ. CDR3 coding DNA: TGTGCCAGCAGCCCGACAGATAGCAATCAGCCCCAGCATTTT. Amino acid sequence: CASSPTDSNQPQHF.

This sequence joins TRBV27 and TRBJ2-6; D may correspond to TRBD1 or TRBD2 (5 bases each). Deletions cut 5 bases from V and 0 bases from J, with 14 bases between. Germline loops: CDR1 MNHEY, CDR2 SMNVEV (reference sequence). The length of the CDR3 is 17 residues. The CDR3 protein is CASSPGRAFSGANVLTF. The DNA for the CDR3 is TGTGCCAGCAGTCCGGGACGGGCATTCTCTGGGGCCAACGTCCTGACTTTC.

The chain couples TRBV4-1 to TRBJ2-3; D is undetermined. The V gene's germline CDR1 is MGHRA and CDR2 YSYEKL. This CDR3 region has 15 residues. Trimming left V 4 bases short and J 2 bases short, with 13 bases between. The CDR3: CASSLDGTSTDTQYF. CDR3 nucleotide sequence: TGCGCCAGCAGCCTAGACGGAACATCCACAGATACGCAGTATTTT.

This chain uses TRBV19 with TRBJ2-7; TRBD1 or TRBD2 may be the D gene (6 bases each). CDR1 LNHDA and CDR2 SQIVND come from the germline V gene (reference sequence). Trimming removed 7 bases at V and 1 base at J, with 14 bases between. The CDR3 loop spans 14 amino acids. The CDR3 protein is CASKSRGTSYEQYF. CDR3 nucleotides: TGTGCCAGTAAGTCACGGGGGACATCCTACGAGCAGTACTTC.

The CDR3 bases are TGTGCCAGCAGCTTACAGGGGAGAAATGAGCAGTTCTTC. Translated: CASSLQGRNEQFF. The genes are TRBV7-3 and TRBJ2-1; tentative D call: TRBD1 (6 bases). Per germline, CDR1 SGHTA and CDR2 FQGTGA. With 2 bases removed from V and 7 bases from J, the gap between germline ends came to 9 bases. The CDR3 is made up of 13 amino acids.

The chain has TRBV27 and TRBJ2-7, with 11 nucleotides matching TRBD2. Germline-derived CDR1 and CDR2 are MNHEY and SMNVEV (reference sequence). The CDR3 sequence is 13 residues long. The junction had 7 bases not matched to a gene; V was cut back by 8 bases and J by 7 bases. This CDR3 is CASSRTSGWEQYF. CDR3 bases: TGTGCCAGCTCTCGGACTAGCGGGTGGGAGCAGTACTTC.

The chain's CDR3 is CASGTGLWGANVLTF. As DNA, the CDR3 is TGTGCCAGCGGGACAGGGTTGTGGGGGGCCAACGTCCTGACTTTC. The rearrangement uses TRBV7-9 and TRBJ2-6; 9 nucleotides match TRBD1. The V gene's germline CDR1 is SEHNR and CDR2 FQNEAQ (reference sequence). V dropped 8 bases and J dropped 4; count of bases not matched to a gene: 6. The CDR3 is made up of 15 amino acids. Supplemented by reference TRBV7-9 and TRBJ2-6, the full variable domain reads DTGVSQNPRHKITKRGQNVTFRCDPISEHNRLYWYRQTLGQGPEFLTYFQNEAQLEKSRLLSDRFSAERPKGSFSTLEIQRTEQGDSAMYLCASGTGLWGANVLTFGAGSRLTVL.

This clone came up once. The genes are TRBV19 and TRBJ2-4; D is unresolved. CDR3 length equals 14 residues. Germline lookup yields CDR1 LNHDA and CDR2 SQIVND (reference sequence). The V gene lost 3 bases and the J gene lost 2 bases, with 8 bases spanning the gap. CDR3 nucleotide sequence: TGTGCCAGTAGTATGAGGCAGTCCAAAAACATTCAGTACTTC. Encoded protein: CASSMRQSKNIQYF.

In DNA, the CDR3 is TGTGCCAGCAGCTTAGCGGTAGTACAGAACACTGAAGCTTTCTTT. This gives the protein CASSLAVVQNTEAFF. V gene TRBV7-9 combines with J gene TRBJ1-1; D not resolved. The CDR3 is made up of 15 amino acids. The V and J ends lost 0 bases and 1 base respectively, with 9 bases between them. From germline, CDR1 is SEHNR and CDR2 FQNEAQ (reference sequence).

This clone was counted a single time. The V gene is TRBV2, the J gene TRBJ1-2, with a possible D match to TRBD1 (6 bases). Germline values: CDR1 SNHLY, CDR2 FYNNEI. Trimming removed 5 bases at V and 4 bases at J, with 11 bases between. The CDR3 contains 13 residues. The DNA of the CDR3 is TGTGCCAGCAGTCCGGACAGAGTCTATGGCTACACCTTC. Encoded protein: CASSPDRVYGYTF.

The gene calls are TRBV2 and TRBJ1-5, with D perhaps TRBD1 (6 bases). The ends were cut back, 3 bases at V and 5 bases at J, with 11 bases in the middle. The germline V gene encodes CDR1 SNHLY and CDR2 FYNNEI. This CDR3 is built from 14 residues. The CDR3 coding sequence is TGTGCCAGCAGTGATCGGGACATCTATCAGCCCCAGCATTTT. It translates to CASSDRDIYQPQHF.

The gene calls are TRBV18 and TRBJ1-1; no reliable D call. This CDR3 comprises 14 residues. Germline V gives CDR1 KGHSH, CDR2 LQKENI. The ends were cut back, 3 bases at V and 2 bases at J, with 10 bases in the middle. The CDR3 loop is CASSPDRSNTEAFF. CDR3 sequence (DNA): TGTGCCAGCTCACCGGATAGGAGTAACACTGAAGCTTTCTTT.

The chain employs TRBV7-3 and TRBJ2-3; unclear D gene. The V and J ends lost 2 bases and 0 bases respectively, with 6 bases between them. Germline V gives CDR1 SGHTA, CDR2 FQGTGA. The CDR3 runs 14 residues. Here the CDR3 DNA reads TGTGCCAGCAGCTTATCAGATAGCACAGATACGCAGTATTTT. It yields the protein CASSLSDSTDTQYF.

The chain carries TRBV7-9 and TRBJ1-2; TRBD1 aligns across 9 bases. V lost 3 bases to trimming and J lost 8 bases; unmatched junction nucleotides: 4. The CDR3 runs 13 residues. The germline V gene has CDR1 SEHNR and CDR2 FQNEAQ (reference sequence). CDR3 loop: CASSLGTGLGYTF. DNA of the CDR3: TGTGCCAGCAGCTTGGGGACAGGGTTAGGCTACACCTTC.

On this clone itself: Other DNA variants within this sample encode the same CDR3. V gene TRBV9 combines with J gene TRBJ2-2, with unresolved D. Germline V gene sequence: CDR1 SGDLS, CDR2 YYNGEE. The CDR3 is 12 residues long. Trimming pared 2 bases from V and 3 bases from J, leaving 2 bases between. The CDR3 is CASSVYTGELFF. The CDR3 nucleotides are TGTGCCAGCAGCGTTTACACCGGGGAGCTGTTTTTT.

This rearrangement joins TRBV10-3 to TRBJ2-3; D is perhaps TRBD1 (6 bases). Germline lookup yields CDR1 ENHRY and CDR2 SYGVKD. The CDR3 spans 15 residues. With 0 bases removed from V and 3 bases from J, the gap between germline ends came to 10 bases. CDR3 nucleotides: TGTGCCATCAGTGAGTCGTTTCAGGGGACAGATACGCAGTATTTT. As protein: CAISESFQGTDTQYF.